These 20 T cell receptor beta chains were all obtained from the same sample, sequenced in a study of blood T cell repertoires in COVID-19. Method: immunoSEQ multiplex PCR; TCRdb's copy keeps in-frame clones and lacks some. This sample has more than 100,000 clones, with 80% to 90% found just once. The sequenced sample consisted of PBMCs or T cells enriched from blood (not recorded which). These receptors originate from a man in his forties with acute COVID-19.

This clone was counted only a few times. The rearrangement joins TRBV6-5 to TRBJ2-5; 11 nucleotides line up with TRBD2. This CDR3 contains 15 residues. Germline V gene data show CDR1 as MNHEY and CDR2 as SVGAGI. Germline trimming cut 6 bases from V and 4 bases from J; bases unmatched to any gene: 7. CDR3 amino acids: CASSPLAGGRETQYF. The CDR3 DNA sequence: TGTGCCAGCAGCCCCCTAGCGGGGGGCAGAGAGACCCAGTACTTC.

In its sample, this clone was seen a few times. The V call is TRBV6-5, the J call TRBJ2-2; D gene uncertain. CDR3 length: 15 amino acids. V was pared by 0 bases and J by 6 bases, with 11 bases between. Germline CDR1 MNHEY, CDR2 SVGAGI. The CDR3 nucleotides read TGTGCCAGCAGTTACTCGTCAAGCGATGCCGGGGAGCTGTTTTTT. Protein: CASSYSSSDAGELFF.

The chain employs TRBV21-1 and TRBJ2-7; the table names TRBD2, a call not compared with the DNA. TRBV21-1 is recorded as a pseudogene. The CDR3 is 13 residues long. CDR3 nucleotides: TGTGCCAGCGGACTAGCGGGAGAGTACGAGCAGTACTTC. Amino acid sequence: CASGLAGEYEQYF.

The J gene is TRBJ1-3, the V gene TRBV3-1 (or the pseudogene TRBV3-2); D is unresolved. Trimming removed 1 base at V and 3 bases at J, with 4 bases between. Looked up from germline, CDR1 is LGHDT and CDR2 is YNNKEL (reference sequence). This CDR3 has 13 residues. CDR3 DNA: TGTGCCAGCAGCCAAGCTAATGGAAACACCATATATTTT. This codes for CASSQANGNTIYF.

This clone was seen only a few times. This chain joins TRBV19 and TRBJ1-3, with D maybe TRBD1 (5 bases). V was trimmed by 5 bases and J by 0 bases, leaving 8 bases between them. The CDR3 length is 14 residues. Germline CDR1 reads LNHDA; CDR2 reads SQIVND (reference sequence). CDR3 sequence (DNA): TGTGCCAGTAGTTACGGGGGCTCTGGAAACACCATATATTTT. Translated, it gives CASSYGGSGNTIYF.

This clone was found a few times. The chain uses TRBV20-1 and TRBJ1-1; no clear D gene. The germline CDR1 and CDR2 sequences are DFQATT and SNEGSKA (reference sequence). The CDR3 is 12 residues long. The germline V and J ends were trimmed by 3 bases and 6 bases, with 11 bases remaining between them. CDR3 residues: CSASLVPPEAFF. The CDR3 nucleotides are TGCAGTGCTAGTCTAGTTCCCCCTGAAGCTTTCTTT.

The V and J genes are TRBV5-1 and TRBJ2-5, with 8 positions matching TRBD2. V trimming: 1 base; J trimming: 5 bases; junction bases outside the gene matches: 4. This CDR3 is built from 14 residues. Germline CDR1 and CDR2: SGHRS and YFSETQ. CDR3 region: CASSLWRGEETQYF. CDR3 DNA sequence: TGCGCCAGCAGCTTGTGGCGGGGGGAGGAGACCCAGTACTTC. Full variable domain (remainder filled in from reference TRBV5-1 and TRBJ2-5): KAGVTQTPRYLIKTRGQQVTLSCSPISGHRSVSWYQQTPGQGLQFLFEYFSETQRNKGNFPGRFSGRQFSNSRSEMNVSTLELGDSALYLCASSLWRGEETQYFGPGTRLLVL.

The chain carries TRBV5-5 and TRBJ2-7; 12 positions match TRBD2. This CDR3 spans 16 amino acids. The V segment lost 4 bases and the J segment 3 bases; nucleotides outside the gene matches: 8. Germline V gene sequence: CDR1 SGHKS, CDR2 YYEKEE (reference sequence). The CDR3, as DNA: TGTGCCAGCAGCCCGTCTAGCGGGAGGGGTTTCTACGAGCAGTACTTC. Residues: CASSPSSGRGFYEQYF.

The rearrangement uses TRBV30 and TRBJ2-7, with 8 nucleotides matching TRBD1. V lost 8 bases and J lost 7; bases outside the gene matches: 10. This CDR3 contains 12 residues. The V gene's germline CDR1 is GTSNPN and CDR2 SVGIG (reference sequence). CDR3 DNA: TGTGCCCTCTCTGGGACAGGTCAGGAGCAGTACTTC. Protein sequence: CALSGTGQEQYF.

The V and J genes are TRBV12-2 and TRBJ2-7; whether TRBD2, the table's D call, matches the DNA was not checked. TRBV12-2 is termed a pseudogene. This CDR3 has 14 residues. The CDR3 DNA is TGTGCAAGTCGCTTATGGCGGAGCTCCTACGAGCAGTACTTC. Translating gives CASRLWRSSYEQYF.

In its sample, this clone was seen a few times. The rearrangement joins TRBV19 to TRBJ1-2; TRBD1 matches at 8 bases. The CDR3 loop spans 17 amino acids. V lost 2 bases and J lost 5; bases outside the gene matches: 13. Germline values: CDR1 LNHDA, CDR2 SQIVND (reference sequence). The CDR3 nucleotides read TGTGCCAGTAGTATATCGGGACAGGCAGACCGCCTTTATGGCTACACCTTC. Amino acid sequence: CASSISGQADRLYGYTF. The variable domain in full, completed from reference TRBV19 and TRBJ1-2, reads DGGITQSPKYLFRKEGQNVTLSCEQNLNHDAMYWYRQDPGQGLRLIYYSQIVNDFQKGDIAEGYSVSREKKESFPLTVTSAQKNPTAFYLCASSISGQADRLYGYTFGSGTRLTVV.

V is TRBV19 and J is TRBJ2-7; weak D call: TRBD2 (5 bases). Germline V gives CDR1 LNHDA, CDR2 SQIVND (reference sequence). The CDR3 loop spans 14 amino acids. V shed 10 bases and J shed 0 bases, with 16 bases lying between them. The CDR3 bases are TGTGCCACTACTAAAGCGGATAGCTCCTACGAGCAGTACTTC. This gives the protein CATTKADSSYEQYF.

This sequence joins TRBV6-1 and TRBJ2-1, with a possible D match to TRBD2 (6 bases). V was clipped by 3 bases and J by 7 bases, with 16 bases between them. The CDR3 spans 15 residues. CDR1 is MNHNS and CDR2 is SASEGT in the germline V gene. CDR3 in amino acids: CASSDIGTGYNEQFF. The CDR3 nucleotides are TGTGCCAGCAGTGACATCGGGACTGGTTATAATGAGCAGTTCTTC.

This chain joins TRBV10-3 and TRBJ2-2, with TRBD2 matching 11 bases. Trimming removed 6 bases from V and 1 base from J; junction bases left unmatched: 4. Germline V lookup: CDR1 ENHRY, CDR2 SYGVKD. CDR3 length equals 16 residues. The CDR3 is CAISDGTSGNTGELFF. The CDR3 coding sequence is TGTGCCATCAGCGACGGGACTAGCGGGAACACCGGGGAGCTGTTTTTT.

The chain recombines TRBV7-3 with TRBJ1-3, with TRBD1 identical over 7 bases. Germline CDR1 reads SGHTA; CDR2 reads FQGTGA. V lost 6 bases to trimming and J lost 0 bases; unmatched junction nucleotides: 11. The CDR3 is 17 amino acids. CDR3 loop: CASSRGRTGFSGNTIYF. The CDR3 bases are TGTGCCAGCAGTCGAGGGAGGACAGGCTTCTCTGGAAACACCATATATTTT.

This clone was seen a handful of times. This chain uses TRBV6-2 or TRBV6-3 with TRBJ2-7; D is perhaps TRBD2 (6 bases). Germline values: CDR1 MNHEY, CDR2 SVGEGT. V was shortened by 2 bases and J by 2 bases, with 16 bases between the two germline ends. The CDR3 sequence is 16 residues long. The CDR3 loop is CASSYGAKLAAYEQYF. As DNA, the CDR3 is TGTGCCAGCAGTTACGGGGCCAAACTAGCTGCCTACGAGCAGTACTTC.

This clone has more than one count but fewer than ten. The chain is built from TRBV3-1 (or the pseudogene TRBV3-2) and TRBJ1-2, with 8 bases matching TRBD1. This CDR3 has 14 residues. J was trimmed by 8 bases and V by 4 bases; bases with no gene match: 9. Germline V CDR1 and CDR2: LGHDT, YNNKEL (reference sequence). The CDR3 is CASSPGQGGVGYTF. The CDR3 bases are TGTGCCAGCAGCCCTGGACAGGGTGGAGTGGGCTACACCTTC.

The chain employs TRBV5-8 and TRBJ1-5; D perhaps matches TRBD1 (5 bases). Germline V gives CDR1 SGHTS, CDR2 YDEGEE. Trimming stripped 2 bases from V and 2 bases from J, with 20 bases between. The CDR3 runs to 18 residues. The CDR3 sequence is CASSFKDSLQGGNQPQHF. CDR3 DNA sequence: TGTGCCAGCAGCTTCAAAGACAGCCTTCAAGGGGGCAATCAGCCCCAGCATTTT.

The rearrangement uses TRBV5-4 and TRBJ1-2; 10 bases match TRBD1. Trimming cost V 5 bases and J 8 bases; bases outside gene matches: 9. The CDR3 loop spans 14 amino acids. Germline CDR1 reads SGHNT; CDR2 reads YYREEE (reference sequence). This CDR3 is CASRLKTGGRGYTF. The DNA of the CDR3 is TGTGCCAGCAGATTAAAGACAGGGGGCCGGGGCTACACCTTC. Supplemented by reference TRBV5-4 and TRBJ1-2, the full variable domain reads ETGVTQSPTHLIKTRGQQVTLRCSSQSGHNTVSWYQQALGQGPQFIFQYYREEENGRGNFPPRFSGLQFPNYSSELNVNALELDDSALYLCASRLKTGGRGYTFGSGTRLTVV.

The chain is built from TRBV6-6 and TRBJ1-6; no clear D. This CDR3 region has 14 residues. V dropped 5 bases and J dropped 8 bases, with 13 bases sitting between them. In germline, CDR1 is MNHNY, CDR2 SVGAGI (reference sequence). The CDR3 nucleotides are TGTGCCAGCAGTCCGCGACTACTGGATTCACCCCTCCACTTT. Encoded protein: CASSPRLLDSPLHF.